Listed below are T cell receptor beta chains from one sample, sequenced in a study of shared clonotypes between healthy human individuals. Using immunoSEQ multiplex PCR, the repertoire was profiled, and TCRdb retains in-frame clones only, with some absent. The sample holds around 1.1 million clones, around three quarters seen once. Sample: memory CD4+ T cells from PBMCs. These receptors were obtained from a man aged 18 to 35 in good health. Some clones in this sample may be carry-over from other donors' samples. Both conserved end residues are part of each CDR3. The D gene is left open where the match is weak. Not every row has a clone size; where given, it reads once, few, many or a size class.

>TRBJ2-4|.|.|TRBV5-6
TGTGCCAGCAGCTTGGGAAGAGAGCCGGGGAGCGTTAAAAACATTCAGTACTTC
CASSLGREPGSVKNIQYF
>TRBJ2-2|.|.|TRBV27
TGTGCCAGCAGTTTAAAGTTTCGCCGGCTATCCAACACCGGGGAGCTGTTTTTT
CASSLKFRRLSNTGELFF
>TRBJ2-1|once|.|TRBV11-3
TGTGCCAGCAGCTACGGACGGTACAATGAGCAGTTCTTC
CASSYGRYNEQFF
>TRBJ2-7|many|.|TRBV6-5
TGTGCCAGCAGTTACTGGGGGGTCAGCTACGAGCAGTACTTC
CASSYWGVSYEQYF
>TRBJ1-4|.|TRBD1|TRBV5-4
TGTGCCAGCAGCCCCGACAGGGGGGTTGCAACTAATGAAAAACTGTTTTTT
CASSPDRGVATNEKLFF
>TRBJ1-2|.|.|TRBV7-9
TGTGCCAGCAGCTTTGTGGACAGCCGCGGCTACACCTTC
CASSFVDSRGYTF
>TRBJ2-6|.|TRBD1|TRBV28
TGTGCCAGCAGTTTAGTCGGGACAGGCGTAACTGGGGCCAACGTCCTGACTTTC
CASSLVGTGVTGANVLTF
>TRBJ2-1|.|TRBD1|TRBV7-3
TGTGCCAGCAGCCCAGCACAGGGGGGTGTCTCCTACAATGAGCAGTTCTTC
CASSPAQGGVSYNEQFF
>TRBJ1-3|.|.|TRBV2
TGTGCCAGCAGTTGGGGACAAACTTCTGGAAACACCATATATTTT
CASSWGQTSGNTIYF
>TRBJ1-5|.|.|TRBV6-6
TGTGCCAGCAGTCGAGGGGGAGGCAATCAGCCCCAGCATTTT
CASSRGGGNQPQHF
>TRBJ2-5|.|.|TRBV19
TGTGCCAGTAGTATTTCGGGCCCAAAAGGGACCCAGTACTTC
CASSISGPKGTQYF
>TRBJ2-5|.|.|TRBV7-2
TGTGCCAGCAGCCCAACTCCACATGTGGGGGAGACCCAGTACTTC
CASSPTPHVGETQYF
>TRBJ2-1|few|.|TRBV27
TGTGCCAGCAGCTTCCGAAGGCTGCCCTACAATGAGCAGTTCTTC
CASSFRRLPYNEQFF
>TRBJ2-3|.|TRBD1|TRBV6-5
TGTGCCAGCAGCTCGACAGGGCGCACGCAGTATTTT
CASSSTGRTQYF
>TRBJ2-7|.|TRBD2|TRBV2
TGTGCCAGCTTGGGCGCGGGAGGATACGAGCAGTACTTC
CASLGAGGYEQYF
>TRBJ1-3|.|.|TRBV28
TGTGCCAGCAGTCCCCCCCGGCGGGGAGGGTTGCGGGGAAACACCATATATTTT
CASSPPRRGGLRGNTIYF
>TRBJ2-7|.|TRBD2|TRBV10-3
TGTGCCATCAGTGAACTCGGGACTAGCGAGAGGAGCTCCTACGAGCAGTACTTC
CAISELGTSERSSYEQYF